Below, 12 T cell receptor beta chains from the same sample are listed, as sequenced in a study of blood T cell repertoires in COVID-19. Profiling relied on immunoSEQ multiplex PCR, and the TCRdb table lists in-frame clones only, not all of them. The sample lists 250,000 to 300,000 clones; 65% to 85% were seen once. The specimen sequenced was peripheral blood. These receptors were obtained from a man older than 75 with acute or convalescent COVID-19.

The rearrangement links TRBV6-5 to TRBJ1-4; no clear D. CDR3 length: 14 residues. Germline CDR1 reads MNHEY; CDR2 reads SVGAGI. The V gene lost 8 bases and the J gene lost 2 bases, with 12 bases spanning the gap. In nucleotides, the CDR3 is TGTGCCAGCGGGCAGTTGGGTACTAATGAAAAACTGTTTTTT. Protein sequence: CASGQLGTNEKLFF.

The chain couples TRBV5-6 to TRBJ1-2, with 9 bases identical to TRBD1. CDR1 is SGHDT and CDR2 is YYEEEE in the germline V gene. V was pared by 0 bases and J by 5 bases, with 2 bases of the junction left unmatched. CDR3 length: 14 amino acids. The DNA for the CDR3 is TGTGCCAGCAGCTTGGGGGGGACAGGGTATGGCTACACCTTC. Protein sequence: CASSLGGTGYGYTF.

The chain carries TRBV5-8 and TRBJ1-1, with 10 bases identical to TRBD1. V was clipped by 2 bases and J by 4 bases; unmatched bases: 2. Germline V gives CDR1 SGHTS, CDR2 YDEGEE. The CDR3 covers 14 residues. The CDR3 sequence is CASSFGQGVTEAFF. The CDR3 DNA reads TGTGCCAGCAGCTTTGGACAGGGGGTCACTGAAGCTTTCTTT.

This chain connects TRBV5-6 to TRBJ2-3; 10 nucleotides line up with TRBD2. With V trimmed by 4 bases and J by 1 base, 3 bases remained unmatched. Germline lookup yields CDR1 SGHDT and CDR2 YYEEEE. The CDR3 runs to 15 residues. CDR3 amino acids: CASSVGLAGTDTQYF. CDR3 coding DNA: TGTGCCAGCAGCGTCGGACTAGCGGGCACAGATACGCAGTATTTT.

The genes are TRBV18 and TRBJ1-6, with D perhaps TRBD1 (5 bases). The V gene's germline CDR1 is KGHSH and CDR2 LQKENI. V was clipped by 3 bases and J by 9 bases, with 18 bases between them. The CDR3 has 16 residues. The CDR3: CASSPQGLGSSSPLHF. CDR3 coding DNA: TGTGCCAGCTCACCGCAGGGCCTAGGTTCGAGTTCACCCCTCCACTTT.

This chain joins TRBV7-2 and TRBJ2-5; weak D call: TRBD2 (6 bases). Germline V gene lookup returns CDR1 SGHTA and CDR2 FQGNSA. This CDR3 region has 17 residues. V was cut by 5 bases and J by 2 bases, with 21 bases left in between. The CDR3 loop is CASSNRLTSSAQETQYF. Written as DNA, the CDR3 is TGTGCCAGCAGCAACCGTCTGACTAGTAGCGCGCAAGAGACCCAGTACTTC.

The chain joins TRBV24-1 to TRBJ2-3; a weak D match, TRBD1 (6 bases). In germline, CDR1 is KGHDR, CDR2 SFDVKD. V lost 12 bases and J lost 2, with 20 bases in between. The CDR3 spans 15 residues. CDR3 DNA sequence: TGTGCCTCCCAGGGGTCCGCTCGCGACACAGATACGCAGTATTTT. Translation: CASQGSARDTDTQYF.

This clone was seen only a few times. This chain uses TRBV29-1 with TRBJ2-1; possibly TRBD2 for D (5 bases). Germline CDR1 reads SQVTM; CDR2 reads ANQGSEA. CDR3 length: 14 amino acids. Trimming left V 4 bases short and J 4 bases short, with 14 bases between. As DNA, the CDR3 is TGCAGCGTTGTAAGAGACTATATATACAATGAGCAGTTCTTC. Protein sequence: CSVVRDYIYNEQFF.

V gene TRBV2 combines with J gene TRBJ2-7, with TRBD2 matching over 9 bases. Germline V gene data show CDR1 as SNHLY and CDR2 as FYNNEI. The CDR3 consists of 15 residues. V was pared by 6 bases and J by 5 bases, with 11 bases of the junction left unmatched. The chain's CDR3 is CASSGNSGSSHEQYF. For the CDR3, the DNA is TGTGCCAGCAGCGGTAATAGCGGGAGTAGCCACGAGCAGTACTTC.

V and J are TRBV24-1 and TRBJ1-4; 9 bases match TRBD1. CDR3 length: 14 amino acids. J gave up 8 bases and V 7 bases, and 7 bases lay outside the gene matches. CDR1 and CDR2 from the germline V gene are KGHDR and SFDVKD. The CDR3 DNA follows: TGTGCCACCAGAGGGACAGGGATAGGCGAAAAACTGTTTTTT. Its protein product is CATRGTGIGEKLFF.

This chain joins TRBV9 and TRBJ2-5; 15 bases align to TRBD2. Trimming at V came to 0 bases and at J to 7 bases, leaving 10 bases not matched to a gene. Germline V gives CDR1 SGDLS, CDR2 YYNGEE. The CDR3 extends over 18 amino acids. CDR3 sequence reads: CASSVGTSGGAIGVTQYF. In DNA form, the CDR3 reads TGTGCCAGCAGCGTAGGGACTAGCGGGGGGGCAATCGGGGTGACCCAGTACTTC.

V gene TRBV18 combines with J gene TRBJ2-3, with 12 bases that match TRBD2. V gave up 3 bases and J gave up 5 bases; unmatched junction bases: 6. This CDR3 has 16 amino acids. Germline V CDR1 and CDR2: KGHSH, LQKENI. CDR3 protein: CASSPKTSGSVDTQYF. CDR3 bases: TGTGCCAGCTCACCCAAGACTAGCGGGAGTGTAGATACGCAGTATTTT.